The 8 T cell receptor beta chains presented below share a single source sample, sequenced in a study of blood T cell repertoires in COVID-19. Generated by immunoSEQ multiplex PCR, the TCRdb table keeps only in-frame clones and is missing some. This table has a few hundred thousand clones, roughly 90% appearing once. Sample: peripheral blood. The source of these receptors is a man between 65 and 85 years old with acute or convalescent COVID-19.

The genes are TRBV14 and TRBJ2-3, with D possibly matching TRBD1 (6 bases). V lost 1 base and J 9 bases, leaving 14 bases between the germline ends. The CDR3 is made up of 14 amino acids. Germline CDR1 SGHDN, CDR2 FVKESK. CDR3 in DNA: TGTGCCAGCAGCCAAGTCTCTACACAGGGCACGCAGTATTTT. Translating gives CASSQVSTQGTQYF.

The genes are TRBV11-2 and TRBJ1-4, with 9 bases fitting TRBD1. Germline trimming cut 5 bases from V and 2 bases from J; bases unmatched to any gene: 3. CDR1 is SGHAT and CDR2 is FQNNGV in the germline V gene. CDR3 size: 15 residues. In DNA form, the CDR3 reads TGTGCCAGCAGCGTAGGGACAGGGACTAATGAAAAACTGTTTTTT. Amino acid sequence: CASSVGTGTNEKLFF.

This chain uses TRBV5-6 with TRBJ2-7, with D possibly matching TRBD1 (5 bases). Trimming pared 3 bases from V and 0 bases from J, leaving 13 bases between. There are 15 residues in the CDR3. Germline lookup yields CDR1 SGHDT and CDR2 YYEEEE. The DNA of the CDR3 is TGTGCCAGCAGCTCTTCTCGGCAGGGCTCCTACGAGCAGTACTTC. Translating gives CASSSSRQGSYEQYF.

The gene calls are TRBV7-3 and TRBJ2-7; 10 bases fit TRBD1. J gave up 4 bases and V 3 bases, and 3 bases lay outside the gene matches. Germline-derived CDR1 and CDR2 are SGHTA and FQGTGA. This CDR3 comprises 14 residues. CDR3 DNA sequence: TGTGCCAGCAGCTTGGGACAGGGGAAATACGAGCAGTACTTC. This sequence encodes CASSLGQGKYEQYF.

This chain joins TRBV7-3 and TRBJ2-1, with 11 positions matching TRBD2. Per the germline V gene, CDR1 is SGHTA and CDR2 is FQGTGA. The CDR3 length is 16 residues. V dropped 5 bases and J dropped 9; count of bases not matched to a gene: 12. The CDR3, as DNA: TGTGCCAGCAGCCTCTGGGGGGCTAGCGGGAGGAGTGAGCAGTTCTTC. This sequence encodes CASSLWGASGRSEQFF.

The rearrangement uses TRBV19 and TRBJ1-5; possibly TRBD1 for D (5 bases). Germline V gene lookup returns CDR1 LNHDA and CDR2 SQIVND (reference sequence). The germline V and J ends were trimmed by 7 bases and 2 bases, with 12 bases remaining between them. This CDR3 region has 14 residues. The CDR3 nucleotides read TGTGCCAGTAAAAGCAGGGCAGGCAATCAGCCCCAGCATTTT. Its translation is CASKSRAGNQPQHF.

V is TRBV7-8 and J is TRBJ1-5; weak D call: TRBD1 (5 bases). The germline gives CDR1 SGHVS, CDR2 FQNEAQ. V shed 5 bases and J shed 7 bases, with 15 bases lying between them. The CDR3 extends over 14 amino acids. Here the CDR3 reads CASSLRTRGQPQHF. The CDR3 DNA sequence: TGTGCCAGCAGCCTGAGGACGCGGGGGCAGCCCCAGCATTTT.

V is TRBV11-2 and J is TRBJ2-1, with D perhaps matching TRBD1 (6 bases). This CDR3 comprises 15 residues. Germline CDR1 reads SGHAT; CDR2 reads FQNNGV. Trimming removed 3 bases at V and 4 bases at J, with 13 bases between. Here the CDR3 DNA reads TGTGCCAGCAGCTTTGACGCCCAGGGGTACAATGAGCAGTTCTTC. Translating gives CASSFDAQGYNEQFF.